Listed below are T cell receptor beta chains from one sample, sequenced in a study of T cell repertoires in cytomegalovirus infection. TCRdb reanalysed the reads using MiXCR and keeps one entry per CDR3 protein. The table has 250,000 to 300,000 distinct CDR3 sequences, more than 20% seen once. The sample taken for sequencing was PBMCs. The receptors derive from a human donor in good health (CMV status not recorded). Some clones in this sample may be carry-over from other donors' samples. The conserved cysteine and the conserved F or W are not part of the CDR3 here. Clone size is given for some rows only: seen once, a few or many times, or a class if the clone is expanded.

v_gene,abundance,j_gene,CDR3aa
TRBV7-9,many,TRBJ2-7,ASSSAWGLDYEQY
TRBV7-3,NA,TRBJ2-1,ASSSGAGRNEQF
TRBV15,few,TRBJ2-2,ATSRDLWTDTGELF
TRBV20-1,NA,TRBJ2-1,SAKQPGLAHNEQF
TRBV28,NA,TRBJ2-3,ASSSWTGGNGTDTQY
TRBV6-6,few,TRBJ2-7,ASSENVAYEQY
TRBV7-2,NA,TRBJ2-3,ASSRRYWPSTDTQY
TRBV11-2,few,TRBJ2-7,ASSLQGGVLWEQY
TRBV7-9,NA,TRBJ2-1,ASKQGAQNEQF
TRBV7-2,many,TRBJ2-5,ASSFRTGQETQY
TRBV5-5,many,TRBJ2-5,ASSFGGPGGETQY
TRBV28,many,TRBJ1-1,ASSLGVANTEAF
TRBV6-5,many,TRBJ2-7,ASSYFAGGPPYEQY
TRBV12-3/TRBV12-4,many,TRBJ1-2,ASSWGDGYT
TRBV11-2,NA,TRBJ2-7,ASSSGTQQY
TRBV6-6,NA,TRBJ1-5,ASRINRGGQPQH
TRBV10-3,NA,TRBJ2-1,AISATGVYEQF
TRBV11-2,NA,TRBJ2-7,ASSSTRLSYEQY
TRBV11-3,few,TRBJ2-2,ASSRSGAGTGELF
TRBV2,NA,TRBJ1-2,ASSPQQGAGGYT
TRBV11-2,NA,TRBJ2-1,ASSSMGTRMGEQF
TRBV2,many,TRBJ2-1,ASSPYNEQF
TRBV7-3,NA,TRBJ2-3,ASSPNKGRITDTQY
TRBV27,few,TRBJ2-7,ASSLRGQGAYEQY
TRBV14,few,TRBJ2-1,ASSQLGQGAFNEQF
TRBV14,NA,TRBJ1-1,ASRSQINTEAF
TRBV2,few,TRBJ1-5,ASSGQGGWNQPQH
TRBV4-3,NA,TRBJ2-6,ASSQDLGISGANVLT
TRBV6-2/TRBV6-3,NA,TRBJ2-5,ATAEDRGRQTQY
TRBV28,many,TRBJ2-3,ASSSPTGGRTDTQY
TRBV11-3,few,TRBJ2-1,ASSLGWEQF
TRBV7-2,once,TRBJ2-3,ASSYPPGLAGVGSDTQY
TRBV14,few,TRBJ2-2,ASSQVGGPTGELF
TRBV19,NA,TRBJ2-7,ASADSRYEQY
TRBV20-1,NA,TRBJ1-5,SAAAGDRLLSPQH
TRBV20-1,NA,TRBJ2-7,SARPGPYYEQY
TRBV14,NA,TRBJ2-1,ASSHRQGGEQF
TRBV7-3,many,TRBJ2-1,ASSLGQGWNEQF
TRBV12-3/TRBV12-4,many,TRBJ1-5,ASSLDGGENQPQH
TRBV19,few,TRBJ2-6,ASSALLPGSSGANVLT
TRBV7-9,few,TRBJ2-1,ASSQGTSRVHEQF
TRBV28,NA,TRBJ2-3,ASRTWSTDTQY
TRBV7-2,many,TRBJ2-7,ASSLGTALEQY
TRBV6-2/TRBV6-3,NA,TRBJ1-5,ASRTRLGGGGQPQH
TRBV6-2/TRBV6-3,few,TRBJ2-1,ASRPGTSDVDEQF
TRBV7-2,many,TRBJ2-1,ASSLVLAGGGNEQF